This T cell receptor (beta chain) derives from a study of T cell changes during pregnancy in multiple sclerosis. The CDR3 contains 16 residues. CDR1 and CDR2 from the germline V gene are MNHEY and SMNVEV (reference sequence). V lost 8 bases, J lost 0 bases, and 16 bases lay in between. Assay used: immunoSEQ multiplex PCR; TCRdb lists only in-frame clones, some missing. In the table there are under 50,000 clones, roughly 92% of which are singletons. This sequence joins TRBV27 and TRBJ2-2; a possible D gene is TRBD2 (7 bases). The TCR was taken from a female donor with multiple sclerosis, enrolled in a pregnancy study. Sequencing used CD4+ T cells from peripheral blood mononuclear cells, obtained in the first trimester of pregnancy. CDR3 sequence reads: CASGPGGQTNTGELFF. The DNA of the CDR3 is TGTGCCAGCGGCCCGGGAGGACAGACGAACACCGGGGAGCTGTTTTTT.